Each of the 24 T cell receptor beta chains below was sequenced from the same sample in a study of cytomegalovirus exposure and HLA in healthy donors (dated by TCRdb to about 2017). The library relied on the immunoSEQ multiplex PCR assay. TCRdb re-hosts the immuneACCESS table, in-frame sequences only. Its copies lack some clones; in the studies checked, an unresolved V gene accounts for under half of them, and the cause for the rest is not known. The sample table shows roughly 150,000 clones, and around nine tenths are seen once. The ten largest clones take up around 3.4% of the sample. The sample was PBMCs. The receptors shown here come from a woman between 18 and 29 years old in good health and CMV-seropositive.

This chain links TRBV6-5 with TRBJ1-1; maybe TRBD1 (6 bases). V was cut by 5 bases and J by 1 base, with 11 bases left in between. The CDR3 is made up of 14 amino acids. In germline, CDR1 is MNHEY, CDR2 SVGAGI. DNA for the CDR3: TGTGCCAGCAGTACCGTAGGGGGGAACACTGAAGCTTTCTTT. Protein sequence: CASSTVGGNTEAFF.

The V gene is TRBV7-2, the J gene TRBJ2-1, with 9 nucleotides matching TRBD2. V lost 5 bases, J lost 9 bases, and 8 bases stayed unmatched. There are 14 residues in the CDR3. The germline V gene has CDR1 SGHTA and CDR2 FQGNSA. CDR3 protein: CASSPLRGRGEQFF. In DNA form, the CDR3 reads TGTGCCAGCAGCCCCCTTCGCGGGAGGGGTGAGCAGTTCTTC.

DNA of the CDR3: TGTGCCAGCAGCTCCTCGGACAGGGAAGGTGAGCAGTTCTTC. This gives the protein CASSSSDREGEQFF. The gene calls are TRBV5-6 and TRBJ2-1, with 8 bases identical to TRBD1. The germline V gene has CDR1 SGHDT and CDR2 YYEEEE. This CDR3 contains 14 residues. Trimming removed 3 bases from V and 9 bases from J; junction bases left unmatched: 8.

The chain combines TRBV14 with TRBJ2-7; D is perhaps TRBD1 (5 bases). There are 14 residues in the CDR3. Germline V CDR1 and CDR2: SGHDN, FVKESK. Deletions cut 4 bases from V and 2 bases from J, with 12 bases between. CDR3 protein: CASSPDIPPYEQYF. The CDR3 region has the DNA TGTGCCAGCAGCCCGGACATCCCCCCCTACGAGCAGTACTTC.

The J gene is TRBJ2-3, the V gene TRBV9; D not certain. CDR1 and CDR2 (germline): SGDLS, YYNGEE. The CDR3 extends over 14 amino acids. Trimming removed 7 bases at V and 0 bases at J, with 12 bases between. The DNA for the CDR3 is TGTGCCAGCGGCCGTTCAGATAGCACAGATACGCAGTATTTT. This encodes CASGRSDSTDTQYF. Supplemented by reference TRBV9 and TRBJ2-3, the full variable domain reads DSGVTQTPKHLITATGQRVTLRCSPRSGDLSVYWYQQSLDQGLQFLIQYYNGEERAKGNILERFSAQQFPDLHSELNLSSLELGDSALYFCASGRSDSTDTQYFGPGTRLTVL.

The sample holds one count of this clone. The genes are TRBV5-1 and TRBJ2-1, with 8 bases aligning to TRBD2. V shed 0 bases, J shed 3 bases, and the junction held 2 bases outside the gene matches. The CDR3 length is 15 residues. Germline CDR1 and CDR2: SGHRS and YFSETQ. CDR3: CASSLGGTSYNEQFF. The CDR3, as DNA: TGCGCCAGCAGCTTGGGAGGGACTAGCTACAATGAGCAGTTCTTC.

The table lists this clone with a count of one. This chain connects TRBV10-3 to TRBJ1-3, with D hard to call. This CDR3 is built from 16 residues. Germline CDR1 ENHRY, CDR2 SYGVKD. Trimming stripped 7 bases from V and 0 bases from J, with 16 bases between. The CDR3 region is CAITGGPLSSGNTIYF. The CDR3 nucleotides are TGTGCCATCACCGGAGGTCCTCTGAGCTCTGGAAACACCATATATTTT.

The gene calls are TRBV5-4 and TRBJ2-7, with a tentative D call TRBD2 (5 bases). The CDR3 is made up of 16 amino acids. Deletions cut 6 bases from V and 2 bases from J, with 21 bases between. The germline V gene encodes CDR1 SGHNT and CDR2 YYREEE (reference sequence). CDR3 residues: CASNRNPGSITYEQYF. The DNA for the CDR3 is TGTGCCAGCAACCGGAACCCGGGATCAATTACCTACGAGCAGTACTTC. Looking up the rest from reference TRBV5-4 and TRBJ2-7 gives the full variable domain: ETGVTQSPTHLIKTRGQQVTLRCSSQSGHNTVSWYQQALGQGPQFIFQYYREEENGRGNFPPRFSGLQFPNYSSELNVNALELDDSALYLCASNRNPGSITYEQYFGPGTRLTVT.

DNA for the CDR3: TGTGCCAGTAGTACCGGGACTAGCGGGTGGGGATTGGTGTACTTC. It yields the protein CASSTGTSGWGLVYF. V usage is TRBV19 and J usage is TRBJ2-7; 12 nucleotides line up with TRBD2. V was pared by 4 bases and J by 12 bases, with 13 bases of the junction left unmatched. The CDR3 covers 15 residues. CDR1 and CDR2 (germline): LNHDA, SQIVND (reference sequence). The variable domain in full, completed from reference TRBV19 and TRBJ2-7, reads DGGITQSPKYLFRKEGQNVTLSCEQNLNHDAMYWYRQDPGQGLRLIYYSQIVNDFQKGDIAEGYSVSREKKESFPLTVTSAQKNPTAFYLCASSTGTSGWGLVYFGPGTRLTVT.

V usage is TRBV18 and J usage is TRBJ2-7, with a possible D match to TRBD2 (5 bases). Germline V gene sequence: CDR1 KGHSH, CDR2 LQKENI. The CDR3 runs 14 residues. V lost 3 bases and J 6 bases, leaving 15 bases between the germline ends. This CDR3 reads CASSPTNAAAEQYF. CDR3 in DNA: TGTGCCAGCTCACCGACCAACGCAGCGGCCGAGCAGTACTTC.

This clone appeared a single time. The chain employs TRBV4-2 and TRBJ2-2; TRBD2 matches at 8 bases. With 1 base clipped from V and 1 base from J, the junction kept 2 bases outside the gene matches. The CDR3 is 16 amino acids. Germline V CDR1 and CDR2: LGHNA, YNFKEQ. The CDR3 loop is CASSQVSGVNTGELFF. Here the CDR3 DNA reads TGTGCCAGCAGCCAAGTTAGCGGGGTGAACACCGGGGAGCTGTTTTTT.

A single count supports this clone. The chain recombines TRBV6-5 with TRBJ2-1; 7 bases map to TRBD2. The germline CDR1 and CDR2 sequences are MNHEY and SVGAGI. V was pared by 8 bases and J by 2 bases, with 3 bases of the junction left unmatched. CDR3 length equals 13 residues. CDR3 amino acids: CASGREAYNEQFF. The CDR3 nucleotides read TGTGCCAGCGGACGGGAGGCCTACAATGAGCAGTTCTTC.

The chain links TRBV29-1 to TRBJ2-1, with D perhaps TRBD2 (5 bases). This CDR3 contains 14 residues. The germline V and J ends were trimmed by 7 bases and 0 bases, with 13 bases remaining between them. The germline V gene encodes CDR1 SQVTM and CDR2 ANQGSEA. In DNA form, the CDR3 reads TGCAGCGGTCTAGCAGCGAGCTCCTACAATGAGCAGTTCTTC. It codes for CSGLAASSYNEQFF.

The V and J genes are TRBV27 and TRBJ1-5; 8 bases are a match to TRBD1. The CDR3 loop spans 16 amino acids. Losses at the gene ends were 4 bases for V and 2 bases for J; bases not matched to a gene: 7. Germline CDR1 is MNHEY and CDR2 is SMNVEV (reference sequence). The CDR3 coding sequence is TGTGCCAGCAGTTCTAGGCCAGGGGGCGGCAATCAGCCCCAGCATTTT. Translation: CASSSRPGGGNQPQHF.

The gene calls are TRBV6-5 and TRBJ2-2; 7 bases align to TRBD1. CDR3 length: 15 residues. V trimming: 6 bases; J trimming: 1 base; junction bases outside the gene matches: 5. Per germline, CDR1 MNHEY and CDR2 SVGAGI. The CDR3 here is CASSSGQWNTGELFF. CDR3 coding DNA: TGTGCCAGCAGCTCGGGACAGTGGAACACCGGGGAGCTGTTTTTT.

This CDR3 reads CATGIAGGPHEQFF. CDR3 in DNA: TGTGCCACGGGAATAGCGGGAGGGCCGCATGAGCAGTTCTTC. The chain combines TRBV19 with TRBJ2-1; 11 bases line up with TRBD2. The CDR3 loop spans 14 amino acids. From germline, CDR1 is LNHDA and CDR2 SQIVND (reference sequence). Trimming cost V 10 bases and J 8 bases; bases outside gene matches: 10.

The chain combines TRBV5-1 with TRBJ2-3; 8 positions agree with TRBD2. The germline gives CDR1 SGHRS, CDR2 YFSETQ. CDR3 length: 14 amino acids. V was clipped by 2 bases and J by 4 bases; unmatched bases: 3. The CDR3 is CASSFGLASDTQYF. CDR3 sequence (DNA): TGCGCCAGCAGCTTTGGACTAGCATCAGATACGCAGTATTTT.

The V gene is TRBV4-3, the J gene TRBJ2-2, with 10 bases that match TRBD2. Germline loops: CDR1 LGHNA, CDR2 YSLEER. The J segment lost 1 base and the V segment lost 3 bases, leaving 5 bases of the junction unmatched. This CDR3 spans 17 amino acids. The CDR3 DNA reads as TGCGCCAGCAGCCAGGGGGTAGCGGGAGGGAACACCGGGGAGCTGTTTTTT. Its translation is CASSQGVAGGNTGELFF.

The count of this clone is one. CDR3 in amino acids: CSARQGDGYEQYF. The CDR3, as DNA: TGCAGCGCCCGACAGGGGGATGGGTACGAGCAGTACTTC. The rearrangement uses TRBV29-1 and TRBJ2-7; 9 positions agree with TRBD1. Germline CDR1 SQVTM, CDR2 ANQGSEA. CDR3 length: 13 residues. V trimming: 7 bases; J trimming: 4 bases; junction bases outside the gene matches: 8.

The chain is built from TRBV7-9 and TRBJ1-1, with D possibly being TRBD1 (6 bases). V shed 5 bases and J shed 0 bases, with 10 bases lying between them. The germline gives CDR1 SEHNR, CDR2 FQNEAQ (reference sequence). This CDR3 comprises 14 residues. CDR3 in DNA: TGTGCCAGCAGCCCAGGGGCGGTGAACACTGAAGCTTTCTTT. Translated: CASSPGAVNTEAFF.

This chain connects TRBV4-1 to TRBJ2-1; TRBD1 aligns across 8 bases. Germline trimming cut 1 base from V and 7 bases from J; bases unmatched to any gene: 12. Germline loops: CDR1 MGHRA, CDR2 YSYEKL. The CDR3 covers 17 residues. The CDR3 region has the DNA TGCGCCAGCAGCCAAGCGGCAGGGGGCCTTGATCGAAATGAGCAGTTCTTC. It encodes CASSQAAGGLDRNEQFF.

The chain uses TRBV6-5 and TRBJ1-1; the D is unclear. Per germline, CDR1 MNHEY and CDR2 SVGAGI. V shed 2 bases and J shed 0 bases, with 7 bases lying between them. This CDR3 comprises 14 residues. CDR3 nucleotide sequence: TGTGCCAGCAGTTACGGCAGATTGAACACTGAAGCTTTCTTT. Its translation is CASSYGRLNTEAFF.

The CDR3 reads CASSLVGQPYEQYF. The CDR3 DNA reads TGTGCCAGCAGCTTGGTTGGACAACCCTACGAGCAGTACTTC. This chain joins TRBV5-6 and TRBJ2-7; the D gene is possibly TRBD1 (5 bases). This CDR3 comprises 14 residues. V was pared by 0 bases and J by 2 bases, with 9 bases between. The germline V gene encodes CDR1 SGHDT and CDR2 YYEEEE. Using reference TRBV5-6 and TRBJ2-7 for the parts outside the CDR3, the full variable domain is DAGVTQSPTHLIKTRGQQVTLRCSPKSGHDTVSWYQQALGQGPQFIFQYYEEEERQRGNFPDRFSGHQFPNYSSELNVNALLLGDSALYLCASSLVGQPYEQYFGPGTRLTVT.

V and J are TRBV5-1 and TRBJ2-5, with 9 bases that match TRBD2. The CDR3 is 16 residues long. From germline, CDR1 is SGHRS and CDR2 YFSETQ. The V and J ends lost 0 bases and 2 bases, in that order; junction bases with no gene match: 5. Here the CDR3 reads CASSLEGSGRQETQYF. CDR3 sequence (DNA): TGCGCCAGCAGCTTGGAGGGTAGCGGGAGACAAGAGACCCAGTACTTC.